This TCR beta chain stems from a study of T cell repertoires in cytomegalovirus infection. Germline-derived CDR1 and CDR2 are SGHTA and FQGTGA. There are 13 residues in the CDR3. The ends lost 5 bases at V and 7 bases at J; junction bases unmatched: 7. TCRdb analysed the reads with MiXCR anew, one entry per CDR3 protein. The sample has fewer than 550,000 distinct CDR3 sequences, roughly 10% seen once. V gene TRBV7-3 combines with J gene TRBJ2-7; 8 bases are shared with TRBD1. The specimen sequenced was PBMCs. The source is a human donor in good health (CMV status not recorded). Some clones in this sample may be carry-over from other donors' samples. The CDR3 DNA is TGTGCCAGCAGCCTCCAGGGGGCCGGGGAGCAGTACTTC. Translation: CASSLQGAGEQYF.